This TCR beta chain was profiled in a study of blood T cell repertoires in COVID-19 (dated by TCRdb to 2020 to 2021). About the investigation overall: Collaborator samples came from the United States, Italy and Spain and covered acute and convalescent phases of COVID-19. A freely available public database, intended as a resource for researchers studying the immune response to SARS-CoV-2, is where the repertoires were released. Deeply sampled blood TCRbeta repertoires from subjects exposed to, actively infected with, or recovered from COVID-19 were included in the dataset. Where available, HLA class I and class II types were taken from metadata supplied by the sample provider and were not determined by assay-based typing. The samples were drawn from two sources: the first 160 participants of the ongoing ImmuneRACE study, and 1,000 to 1,500 subjects contributed by 6 global collaborators. The material from the prospective study consisted of cDNA or gDNA derived from T cells, B-cell-depleted T cells, or PBMCs. Sample metadata almost always included a de-identified subject ID, COVID-19 status, age in years and sex.

Paper-wide results and their limitations: The quantity of clinical and demographic metadata differed by source and by participant and was supplied without curation.

The immunoSEQ Assay, a bias-controlled multiplex PCR, was used to amplify TCRbeta CDR3 regions from genomic DNA. Under the source paper's analysis protocol: The number of nucleated cells in each sample was estimated by amplification of reference gene primers within the assay. Sequence reads were collapsed and filtered to measure the absolute abundance of every unique TCRbeta CDR3 rearrangement. For each sample, productive Simpson clonality was calculated by taking the square root of Simpson's diversity index across productive rearrangements. This is the immuneACCESS table as TCRdb keeps it, with only in-frame sequences that have V and J called. A part of the clones is gone; compared with another copy, unresolved V genes explain less than half, and the rest is unexplained. For V, J and clone size, that table is used; D and trimming come from the DNA. The table for this sample lists 150,000 to 200,000 clones; more than 70% of them were counted only once. The top ten clonotypes cover approximately 5.6% of the sample.

Remarks on this clone: Its cognate antigen has yet to be identified. It has no much larger one-base neighbor in the sample; base qualities were not kept.

Relative to germline, V is 2 bases shorter and J is 3 bases shorter, with 5 bases between their ends. According to the germline V gene, CDR1 reads SGHRS and CDR2 reads YFSETQ. The CDR3 holds 13 amino acids from the cysteine to the phenylalanine. The read is trimmed to its CDR3 DNA, 39 bases read in frame from base 1. The collaborating institutions used their own protocols to collect whole blood in K2EDTA tubes. Collaborator samples were shipped for TCRbeta analysis as frozen whole blood, isolated PBMCs, or DNA extracted from either sample type. This chain joins TRBV5-1 to TRBJ2-2; a weak D assignment points to TRBD1 (5 bases agree). The origin of this receptor is a man between 40 and 49 years old with active or convalescent COVID-19. Sequencing used peripheral blood. In nucleotide form, the sequence is TGCGCCAGCAGCTTACAGGACACCGGGGAGCTGTTTTTT. Its translation reads: CASSLQDTGELFF.